Sequencing of this TCR beta chain was carried out in a study of shared clonotypes between healthy human individuals. The CDR3 length is 12 residues. Trimming pared 7 bases from V and 5 bases from J, leaving 10 bases between. Germline CDR1 is ENHRY and CDR2 is SYGVKD. The protocol was immunoSEQ multiplex PCR, while the TCRdb copy is restricted to in-frame clones and leaves out a portion. Of some 2,000,000 clones in the sample, roughly 94% were seen once. In the naive CD8 group, cells lacked CD45RO and were positively selected for CCR7, so terminally differentiated effector memory CD45RA+ cells were left out. Donation came from healthy HIV-negative adults that had no recent acute infections or vaccinations.

The sequencing input was naive CD8+ T cells sorted from blood. The chain uses TRBV10-3 and TRBJ2-3; D gene uncertain. The receptor was derived from a man in his late teens or twenties in good health. The CDR3: CAINTEGDTQYF. The CDR3 DNA reads TGTGCCATCAATACAGAAGGAGATACGCAGTATTTT.